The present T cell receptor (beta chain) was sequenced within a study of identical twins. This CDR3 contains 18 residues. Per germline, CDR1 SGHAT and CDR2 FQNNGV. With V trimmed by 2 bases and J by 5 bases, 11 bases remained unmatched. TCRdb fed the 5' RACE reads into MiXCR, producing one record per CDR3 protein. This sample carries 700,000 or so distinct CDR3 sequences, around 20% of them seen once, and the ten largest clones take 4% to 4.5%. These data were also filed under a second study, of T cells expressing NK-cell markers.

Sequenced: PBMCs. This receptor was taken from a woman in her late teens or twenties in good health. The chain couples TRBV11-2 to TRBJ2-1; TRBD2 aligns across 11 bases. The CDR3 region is CASSLISISGRGDNEQFF. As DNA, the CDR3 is TGTGCCAGCAGCTTAATCTCCATTAGCGGGAGGGGTGACAATGAGCAGTTCTTC.